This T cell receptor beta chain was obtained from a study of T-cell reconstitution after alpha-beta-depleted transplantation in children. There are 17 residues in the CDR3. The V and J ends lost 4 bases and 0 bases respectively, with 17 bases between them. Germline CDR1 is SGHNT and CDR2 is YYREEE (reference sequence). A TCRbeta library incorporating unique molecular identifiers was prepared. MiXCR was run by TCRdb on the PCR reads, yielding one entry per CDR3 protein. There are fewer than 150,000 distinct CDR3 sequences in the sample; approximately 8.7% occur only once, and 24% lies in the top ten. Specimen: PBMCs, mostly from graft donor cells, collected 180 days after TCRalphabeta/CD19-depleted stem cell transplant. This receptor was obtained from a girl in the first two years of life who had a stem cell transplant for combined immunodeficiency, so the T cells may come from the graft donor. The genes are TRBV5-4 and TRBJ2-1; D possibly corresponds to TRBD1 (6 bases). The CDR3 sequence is CASSVGGHTSSYNEQFF. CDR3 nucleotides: TGTGCCAGCAGCGTAGGGGGACATACGAGCTCCTACAATGAGCAGTTCTTC.